This T cell receptor beta chain was identified during a study of blood T cell repertoires in COVID-19. Overall study context: Acute and convalescent COVID-19 samples came from the United States, Italy and Spain. PBMCs, B-cell-depleted T cells, or T cells were the source of the cDNA or gDNA that made up the material.

Germline CDR1 is KGHSH and CDR2 is LQKENI. The CDR3 loop spans 19 amino acids. After removal of 5 bases from V and 2 bases from J, the junction contained 18 bases not matched to a gene. As originally analysed: Amplified reference gene primers provided the basis for estimating nucleated cell counts. Repertoires were generated with immunoSEQ multiplex PCR, while TCRdb's copy carries only in-frame clones and drops some. That table is the source of V, J and clone size, and D and trimming were worked out from the DNA. The repertoire holds 78,000 or so clones, with approximately 80% as singletons. The genes are TRBV18 and TRBJ2-3; TRBD2 matches at 8 bases. The origin of this receptor is a human donor in a cohort sampled during active COVID-19. The sequenced material came from peripheral blood. CDR3 in DNA: TGTGCCAGCTCAGCTTCGGCGGGAGAGGGCGGGAGGCTCACAGATACGCAGTATTTT. Translation: CASSASAGEGGRLTDTQYF.